These 18 T cell receptor beta chains share one sample of origin, sequenced in a study of T cell responses to AZD1222 COVID-19 vaccine listed by TCRdb under 2021. Libraries were built with the immunoSEQ multiplex PCR assay. This immuneACCESS table, as held by TCRdb, lists in-frame sequences with V and J called but not all clones. Of the missing ones, under half trace to an unresolved V gene in checked studies; the others have no known cause. This sample lists 95,000 to 120,000 clones; about 82% were detected once. The top ten clones comprise under 4% of the sample. This specimen's time point label, interpreted: baseline before first vaccination. Sequencing was performed on peripheral blood, taken on day 0 of AZD1222 vaccination. These receptors were obtained from an adult in good health.

The rearrangement links TRBV2 to TRBJ2-2; D tentatively fits TRBD1 or TRBD2 (5 bases each). The germline CDR1 and CDR2 sequences are SNHLY and FYNNEI. The CDR3 sequence is 15 residues long. Between the trimmed V and J ends, which lost 4 bases and 3 bases, there was a span of 12 bases. CDR3 sequence (DNA): TGTGCCAGCAGTGTTGGGGCAGCGGACACCGGGGAGCTGTTTTTT. Translation: CASSVGAADTGELFF.

The V call is TRBV10-3, the J call TRBJ2-3; 14 bases align to TRBD2. Looked up from germline, CDR1 is ENHRY and CDR2 is SYGVKD. V gave up 2 bases and J gave up 6 bases; unmatched junction bases: 13. This CDR3 contains 19 residues. The CDR3 nucleotides are TGTGCCATCAGTGAGCTGGACACCGGGACTAGCGGGGGTAAGGATACGCAGTATTTT. Amino acids: CAISELDTGTSGGKDTQYF.

This clone came up a few times. The V and J genes are TRBV19 and TRBJ1-2; 7 bases fit TRBD1. J lost 0 bases, V lost 2 bases, and 0 bases had no gene match. CDR1 and CDR2 (germline): LNHDA, SQIVND (reference sequence). The CDR3 is 14 amino acids. CDR3 sequence: CASSIQGANYGYTF. The DNA of the CDR3 is TGTGCCAGTAGTATACAGGGGGCTAACTATGGCTACACCTTC. Combining the CDR3 with reference TRBV19 and TRBJ1-2 gives the whole variable domain DGGITQSPKYLFRKEGQNVTLSCEQNLNHDAMYWYRQDPGQGLRLIYYSQIVNDFQKGDIAEGYSVSREKKESFPLTVTSAQKNPTAFYLCASSIQGANYGYTFGSGTRLTVV.

This rearrangement joins TRBV6-6 to TRBJ1-3; D is unresolved. The CDR3 contains 13 residues. Per the germline V gene, CDR1 is MNHNY and CDR2 is SVGAGI (reference sequence). V lost 8 bases and J 0 bases, leaving 8 bases between the germline ends. This CDR3 reads CASQEGSGNTIYF. CDR3 DNA sequence: TGTGCCAGCCAGGAGGGCTCTGGAAACACCATATATTTT.

The chain employs TRBV13 and TRBJ1-3; 9 bases line up with TRBD1. V dropped 5 bases and J dropped 7; count of bases not matched to a gene: 9. This CDR3 has 15 amino acids. CDR1 and CDR2 (germline): PRHDT, FYEKMQ (reference sequence). For the CDR3, the DNA is TGTGCCAGCAGCCTCTGGGACAGGGAAGGGAACACCATATATTTT. Its translation: CASSLWDREGNTIYF.

The chain joins TRBV6-8 to TRBJ2-7; D is uncertain. V lost 8 bases and J 3 bases, leaving 11 bases between the germline ends. CDR3 length: 12 residues. Germline values: CDR1 MNHGY, CDR2 SAAAGT. The CDR3 region has the DNA TGTGCCAGCCGTTCCGGGTACTACGAGCAGTACTTC. This encodes CASRSGYYEQYF.

This chain's CDR3 is CASSPPPKSSYNSPLHF. In DNA form, the CDR3 reads TGTGCCAGCTCACCACCCCCAAAGAGCTCCTATAATTCACCCCTCCACTTT. This rearrangement joins TRBV18 to TRBJ1-6; D gene unclear. V was cut by 0 bases and J by 0 bases, with 9 bases left in between. Germline V gene sequence: CDR1 KGHSH, CDR2 LQKENI. This CDR3 is built from 17 residues.

This clone was observed a handful of times. V gene TRBV5-1 combines with J gene TRBJ2-5; 8 positions agree with TRBD2. Trimming at V came to 3 bases and at J to 4 bases, leaving 14 bases not matched to a gene. The CDR3 is made up of 17 amino acids. CDR1 and CDR2 from the germline V gene are SGHRS and YFSETQ. For the CDR3, the DNA is TGCGCCAGCAGCTCCCGGGGGGGGCGGGGGCGAGGAGAGACCCAGTACTTC. Protein sequence: CASSSRGGRGRGETQYF.

This clone was detected only a few times. This chain uses TRBV19 with TRBJ1-1; D is unclear. Germline CDR1 LNHDA, CDR2 SQIVND (reference sequence). This CDR3 spans 13 amino acids. Trimming shortened V by 3 bases and J by 1 base, and 6 bases separated the two germline ends. This CDR3 is CASSIWQNTEAFF. CDR3 nucleotides: TGTGCCAGTAGTATTTGGCAGAACACTGAAGCTTTCTTT.

The chain couples TRBV2 to TRBJ2-2; no definite D call. This CDR3 spans 12 amino acids. Per germline, CDR1 SNHLY and CDR2 FYNNEI. Deletions cut 6 bases from V and 6 bases from J, with 8 bases between. This CDR3 reads CASSPTSGELFF. In DNA, the CDR3 is TGTGCCAGCAGCCCTACTTCCGGGGAGCTGTTTTTT.

The gene calls are TRBV1 and TRBJ1-3. TRBV1 is assigned pseudogene status. The CDR3 covers 18 residues. The CDR3 DNA reads TGCACCAGCAGCCAAGGTTTAGGAGAACACCACTCTGGAAACACCATATATTTT. Translating gives CTSSQGLGEHHSGNTIYF.

This chain connects TRBV2 to TRBJ2-5; D tentatively reads TRBD1 or TRBD2 (6 bases each). The CDR3 length is 13 residues. The germline V gene encodes CDR1 SNHLY and CDR2 FYNNEI. The ends were cut back, 6 bases at V and 6 bases at J, with 14 bases in the middle. The CDR3 here is CASRETGGKTQYF. Here the CDR3 DNA reads TGTGCCAGCAGGGAGACAGGAGGGAAGACCCAGTACTTC.

J is TRBJ2-1 and V is TRBV7-3, with D perhaps matching TRBD1 (5 bases). The CDR3 length is 13 residues. Germline V gene sequence: CDR1 SGHTA, CDR2 FQGTGA. V was pared by 1 base and J by 6 bases, with 7 bases between. DNA for the CDR3: TGTGCCAGCAGCTTAAGCCAGGGCAATGAGCAGTTCTTC. Protein sequence: CASSLSQGNEQFF.

This chain joins TRBV5-1 and TRBJ1-2; tentatively, D is TRBD1 (5 bases). The CDR3 sequence is 15 residues long. V was trimmed by 1 base and J by 1 base, leaving 11 bases between them. Germline V gene data show CDR1 as SGHRS and CDR2 as YFSETQ. CDR3 region: CASSLTPGYNYGYTF. The CDR3 nucleotides are TGCGCCAGCAGCTTGACGCCAGGGTATAACTATGGCTACACCTTC.

The chain uses TRBV19 and TRBJ1-1; no reliable D call. Germline V gives CDR1 LNHDA, CDR2 SQIVND (reference sequence). This CDR3 is 14 amino acids long. V was shortened by 2 bases and J by 5 bases, with 12 bases between the two germline ends. The CDR3 nucleotides read TGTGCCAGTAGTATATCTACCGGGGTTACTGAAGCTTTCTTT. Translating it yields CASSISTGVTEAFF.

The chain uses TRBV4-2 and TRBJ2-3; 9 bases match TRBD2. The V and J ends lost 0 bases and 2 bases, in that order; junction bases with no gene match: 6. The germline gives CDR1 LGHNA, CDR2 YNFKEQ. The CDR3 sequence is 17 residues long. This CDR3 is CASSQDGPSGDTDTQYF. CDR3 nucleotide sequence: TGTGCCAGCAGCCAAGATGGGCCTAGCGGGGACACAGATACGCAGTATTTT.

This clone showed up just a few times. This chain links TRBV7-6 with TRBJ1-4; D unclear. Trimming left V 0 bases short and J 8 bases short, with 16 bases between. Looked up from germline, CDR1 is SGHVS and CDR2 is FNYEAQ. CDR3 length: 16 amino acids. In DNA form, the CDR3 reads TGTGCCAGCAGCTTAGCGGGGATCCCCTCTAGGGAAAAACTGTTTTTT. It is translated as CASSLAGIPSREKLFF. The complete variable domain, with remaining parts taken from reference TRBV7-6 and TRBJ1-4, reads GAGVSQSPRYKVTKRGQDVALRCDPISGHVSLYWYRQALGQGPEFLTYFNYEAQQDKSGLPNDRFSAERPEGSISTLTIQRTEQRDSAMYRCASSLAGIPSREKLFFGSGTQLSVL.

This chain connects TRBV10-3 to TRBJ1-5, with D hard to call. The CDR3 totals 14 residues. V was cut by 6 bases and J by 7 bases, with 16 bases left in between. Germline CDR1 and CDR2: ENHRY and SYGVKD. The CDR3 region is CAISRTELDQPQHF. DNA of the CDR3: TGTGCCATCAGCCGGACGGAACTTGACCAGCCCCAGCATTTT.